This note documents a single TCR beta chain sequence. Its antigen is still unknown. V was shortened by 2 bases and J by 1 base, with 14 bases between the two germline ends. CDR1 and CDR2 (germline): PRHDT, FYEKMQ (reference sequence). This CDR3 is 16 amino acids long. The entry originates in a study of OX40 agonist ivuxolimab in advanced cancers. General observations from the study: Researchers did not establish what antigens the expanded peripheral T cells target.

Using immunoSEQ multiplex PCR, the repertoire was profiled, and TCRdb retains in-frame clones only, with some absent. The repertoire holds about 85,000 clones, around 80% seen once, with 6.6% in the top ten. The specimen comprised CD4+ or CD8+ T cells sorted from blood, sampled in a trial of the OX40 agonist ivuxolimab. The clonotype originates from an adult with an advanced solid tumor such as melanoma, head and neck, liver or kidney cancer. The chain couples TRBV13 to TRBJ2-5; D may match TRBD1 or TRBD2 (5 bases each). Written as DNA, the CDR3 is TGTGCCAGCAGCTTATGGGGGAACGGGCCCCAAGAGACCCAGTACTTC. Its translation is CASSLWGNGPQETQYF.